This T cell receptor beta chain was documented in a study of beta chain features in type 1 diabetes. Broader study findings: All four CD4+ subsets from Type 1 diabetes patients carried moderately but significantly shorter TCRB CDR3s. Any HLA type influence on TCRB rearrangement was left unresolved here.

The sample holds a few counts of this clone. Its target is not known. Germline V gives CDR1 SNHLY, CDR2 FYNNEI. The J segment lost 0 bases and the V segment lost 7 bases, leaving 8 bases of the junction unmatched. CDR3 length equals 16 residues. Expressed TCRB transcripts were sequenced, since all the RNA that had been isolated was reverse transcribed. Profiling relied on immunoSEQ multiplex PCR, and the TCRdb table lists in-frame clones only, not all of them. The sample lists about 150,000 clones; 10% were seen once. Sequenced input: central memory CD4+ T cells from blood. This clonotype was obtained from a man younger than 45 with type 1 diabetes. The rearrangement joins TRBV2 to TRBJ1-5; 8 bases are shared with TRBD1. CDR3 bases: TGTGCCAGCACTCTCAGGGGGCCCTATAGCAATCAGCCCCAGCATTTT. As protein: CASTLRGPYSNQPQHF. Together with reference TRBV2 and TRBJ1-5, the CDR3 gives the full variable domain: EPEVTQTPSHQVTQMGQEVILRCVPISNHLYFYWYRQILGQKVEFLVSFYNNEISEKSEIFDDQFSVERPDGSNFTLKIRSTKLEDSAMYFCASTLRGPYSNQPQHFGDGTRLSIL.